A single sample is the source of the 2 T cell receptor beta chains below, sequenced in a study of neurological immune-mediated disorders. Using its own MiXCR run on the 5' RACE reads, TCRdb lists one record per CDR3 protein. The sample has approximately 46,000 distinct CDR3 sequences, 2.5% to 3.5% seen once; the top ten hold roughly 15%. Sequencing was performed on PBMCs. These receptors all stem from a woman in her forties or fifties with multiple sclerosis.

At least ten counts were recorded for this clonotype. This chain uses TRBV4-1 with TRBJ1-1, with TRBD1 matching over 10 bases. There are 18 residues in the CDR3. Germline CDR1 and CDR2: MGHRA and YSYEKL. V shed 3 bases, J shed 0 bases, and the junction held 10 bases outside the gene matches. CDR3 sequence: CASSHFDRGLNLNTEAFF. As DNA, the CDR3 is TGCGCCAGCAGCCACTTCGACAGGGGGCTAAATTTGAACACTGAAGCTTTCTTT.

This clonotype has a count of ten or more. The V call is TRBV6-5, the J call TRBJ2-1; unclear D gene. This CDR3 is built from 15 residues. V was clipped by 5 bases and J by 4 bases, with 15 bases between them. Per the germline V gene, CDR1 is MNHEY and CDR2 is SVGAGI. For the CDR3, the DNA is TGTGCCAGCAGTCCCCGCTCTCCATTATACAATGAGCAGTTCTTC. Translated, it gives CASSPRSPLYNEQFF.